This TCR beta chain was sequenced for a study of T cells expressing NK-cell markers (dated by TCRdb to the early 2020s). About the study as a whole: In sorted CD3+CD56+NKG2C+, CD3+CD56+NKG2C- and CD3+CD56-NKG2C+ T-cell subsets from several donors, TCR beta-chain repertoires were profiled. Seven of the eight sequenced donors were HCMV-seropositive and one was HCMV-seronegative. Randomly selected healthy volunteers, three men and five women, were used as the eight sequenced donors. Illumina HiSeq 2000/2500, MiSeq or NextSeq was used to sequence libraries as 2 x 150 bp reads.

The reads were generated on an Illumina HiSeq 2000. TCR beta cDNA libraries were made by 5'RACE template switching that added a universal primer site and unique molecular identifiers. Priming for cDNA synthesis came from the TCR beta constant segment, and two successive PCR amplification steps followed. The study's own analysis went as follows. Reads were demultiplexed and grouped by UMI with MIGEC, and clonotypes were assembled and quantified with MiTCR. To exclude erroneous sequences, any TCR cDNA sequence not supported by at least two reads was discarded. The tcR package was used for downstream repertoire analysis, and clonotypes were matched across fractions by CDR3 nucleotide sequence plus V segment. VDJmatch was used to annotate antigen specificity against VDJdb, with one amino acid substitution allowed in CDR3. Based on TCRdb reprocessing of the reads, there is one entry per CDR3 protein sequence, and DNA is missing. It is TCRdb's table, rather than the study itself, that gives the V and J calls and clone size. The sample's records list about 150,000 distinct CDR3 sequences. Clones ranked in the top ten supply roughly a third of the sample.

HCMV-specific IgG was detected in serum with a commercial ELISA kit to determine HCMV serostatus. Ficoll density gradient centrifugation was used to isolate peripheral blood mononuclear cells from blood. Of note for this clonotype: This receptor's antigen is unknown.

The CDR3 runs 13 amino acids, cysteine and phenylalanine included. No DNA is given. According to the germline V gene (reference sequence), CDR1 reads DFQATT and CDR2 reads SNEGSKA. Points the paper makes about the study in general: Those dominant clonotypes were again the most abundant among CD3+CD56-NKG2C+ cells in a handful of donors, at about 25-60.1%. In six donors, the dominant CD3+CD56+NKG2C+ clonotypes were among the top 10 CD8+ clonotypes and accounted for roughly 1.0-8% of CD8+ T cells. It remained unclear whether the expanded NKG2C-expressing T cell clones were specific for HCMV antigens.

The specimen was blood T cells: a sorted CD56 or NKG2C T cell subset, CD4+ or CD8+ T cells, or bulk PBMC T cells (not recorded which). The TCR comes from a woman aged 50 to 65 in good health. Donor details come from another sample of the same person, matched by shared clones. This receptor chain uses TRBV20-1 and TRBJ2-7; no DNA is available, so the TRBD2 call from TCRdb remains unchecked. The CDR3 region has the sequence CSARQRDRYEQYF.